One and the same sample provided the 14 T cell receptor beta chains below, sequenced in a study of Ad26.COV2.S vaccination and SARS-CoV-2 variants. Treatment noted: around 19 received Ad26.COV2.S at low or high dose, single or two shots; about 5 received placebo; per-sample allocation not given. After the first vaccine or placebo injection, samples were drawn on day 63. Data came from immunoSEQ multiplex PCR; TCRdb stores just in-frame clones and leaves some out. The sample carries some 320,000 clones, around four fifths recorded once. This specimen was peripheral blood, taken in a trial of Ad26.COV2.S vaccine versus placebo. Receptors originate from a person between 18 and 65 years old who received the Ad26.COV2.S COVID-19 vaccine or a placebo.

The J gene is TRBJ1-2, the V gene TRBV12-3 or TRBV12-4; 9 nucleotides line up with TRBD1. Trimming took 4 bases from V and 12 from J; bases not matched to a gene: 9. The CDR3 is 13 residues long. CDR3 sequence reads: CASSSGTGSRNTF. CDR3 sequence (DNA): TGTGCCAGCAGTTCCGGGACAGGGAGTCGGAACACCTTC.

The genes are TRBV6-1 and TRBJ2-7; no definite D call. The CDR3 is made up of 15 amino acids. CDR1 is MNHNS, CDR2 SASEGT, per germline. Between the trimmed V and J ends, which lost 2 bases and 2 bases, there was a span of 13 bases. The CDR3 DNA follows: TGTGCCAGCAGTGAATTTGGATCAGGAGCCTACGAGCAGTACTTC. It is translated as CASSEFGSGAYEQYF.

This sequence joins TRBV11-2 and TRBJ1-2; 7 bases align to TRBD1. The V gene end was trimmed by 1 base and the J gene end by 4 bases; junction bases not matched to a gene: 6. CDR1 SGHAT and CDR2 FQNNGV come from the germline V gene. There are 15 residues in the CDR3. CDR3 protein: CASSLGQGAVYGYTF. The CDR3 nucleotides read TGTGCCAGCAGCTTAGGACAGGGAGCTGTCTATGGCTACACCTTC.

This clone is a singleton in its sample. The chain employs TRBV19 and TRBJ2-1; 8 bases map to TRBD1. The germline V gene has CDR1 LNHDA and CDR2 SQIVND (reference sequence). Unmatched junction bases numbered 11, after V lost 6 bases and J lost 7 bases. The CDR3 totals 15 residues. The CDR3 coding sequence is TGTGCCAGTAGGATCGGGACAGGATTATGGAATGAGCAGTTCTTC. Translated: CASRIGTGLWNEQFF.

This chain connects TRBV9 to TRBJ2-5; 8 bases are shared with TRBD2. This CDR3 is built from 15 residues. The V gene's germline CDR1 is SGDLS and CDR2 YYNGEE. With 0 bases clipped from V and 5 bases from J, the junction kept 6 bases outside the gene matches. The CDR3 protein is CASSVDSGAEETQYF. The CDR3 DNA reads TGTGCCAGCAGCGTAGATAGCGGGGCGGAGGAGACCCAGTACTTC. Combining the CDR3 with reference TRBV9 and TRBJ2-5 gives the whole variable domain DSGVTQTPKHLITATGQRVTLRCSPRSGDLSVYWYQQSLDQGLQFLIQYYNGEERAKGNILERFSAQQFPDLHSELNLSSLELGDSALYFCASSVDSGAEETQYFGPGTRLLVL.

This clone was recorded only once. This CDR3 is CASSLDRRGEQFF. The CDR3, as DNA: TGTGCCAGCAGCTTAGATCGACGAGGTGAGCAGTTCTTC. The J gene is TRBJ2-1, the V gene TRBV7-2, with D uncertain. Trimming removed 1 base from V and 9 bases from J, with 10 bases in between. The CDR3 consists of 13 residues. CDR1 and CDR2 (germline): SGHTA, FQGNSA.

The CDR3 sequence: CASSLGLADYNEQFF. CDR3 coding DNA: TGTGCCAGCAGTTTAGGGCTAGCGGATTACAATGAGCAGTTCTTC. V is TRBV27 and J is TRBJ2-1; the match to TRBD2 covers 7 bases. This CDR3 contains 15 residues. Trimming at V came to 2 bases and at J to 4 bases, leaving 5 bases not matched to a gene. The germline V gene encodes CDR1 MNHEY and CDR2 SMNVEV (reference sequence).

V and J are TRBV7-3 and TRBJ2-3; TRBD1 matches at 9 bases. Trimming at V came to 5 bases and at J to 2 bases, leaving 5 bases not matched to a gene. Germline CDR1 is SGHTA and CDR2 is FQGTGA. This CDR3 contains 15 residues. The CDR3 reads CASSKQGAHTDTQYF. In DNA form, the CDR3 reads TGTGCCAGCAGCAAACAGGGGGCTCACACAGATACGCAGTATTTT.

The chain combines TRBV5-4 with TRBJ2-7, with TRBD2 matching over 7 bases. This CDR3 is 13 amino acids long. V trimming: 5 bases; J trimming: 6 bases; junction bases outside the gene matches: 8. Germline CDR1 and CDR2: SGHNT and YYREEE (reference sequence). CDR3 in DNA: TGTGCCAGCAGTTATGGGGGAGGGGCCGAGCAGTACTTC. It specifies CASSYGGGAEQYF.

The chain carries TRBV2 and TRBJ1-5, with unresolved D. The germline V and J ends were trimmed by 1 base and 2 bases, with 12 bases remaining between them. Germline V gene lookup returns CDR1 SNHLY and CDR2 FYNNEI. This CDR3 is 16 amino acids long. This chain's CDR3 is CASSEVDGRGNQPQHF. CDR3 nucleotide sequence: TGTGCCAGCAGTGAAGTAGACGGACGGGGCAATCAGCCCCAGCATTTT.

This clone showed up just a few times. This rearrangement joins TRBV24-1 to TRBJ1-5; tentatively, D is TRBD1 (5 bases). The CDR3 totals 14 residues. V was pared by 5 bases and J by 9 bases, with 16 bases between. From germline, CDR1 is KGHDR and CDR2 SFDVKD. The CDR3 DNA reads TGTGCCACCAGTGCTCGGGGCGGGGAATGGCCCCAGCATTTT. Residues: CATSARGGEWPQHF.

The V call is TRBV29-1, the J call TRBJ2-3; 9 nucleotides align to TRBD2. This CDR3 contains 15 residues. Unmatched junction bases numbered 8, after V lost 1 base and J lost 6 bases. Germline CDR1 reads SQVTM; CDR2 reads ANQGSEA. The CDR3 region is CSVEGGSGGTDTQYF. Written as DNA, the CDR3 is TGCAGCGTTGAAGGGGGCAGCGGGGGGACTGATACGCAGTATTTT.

The J gene is TRBJ2-3, the V gene TRBV28; TRBD2 agrees at 13 bases. Losses at the gene ends were 2 bases for V and 1 base for J; bases not matched to a gene: 3. Germline V gives CDR1 MDHEN, CDR2 SYDVKM. This CDR3 has 17 residues. The CDR3 sequence: CASSLSGTSGGTDTQYF. CDR3 coding DNA: TGTGCCAGCAGTTTAAGTGGGACTAGCGGGGGCACAGATACGCAGTATTTT.

The genes are TRBV18 and TRBJ1-6; a weak D match, TRBD1 (5 bases). CDR1 KGHSH and CDR2 LQKENI come from the germline V gene. V shed 2 bases and J shed 10 bases, with 15 bases lying between them. The CDR3 is made up of 15 amino acids. Written as DNA, the CDR3 is TGTGCCAGCTCACCAACATCCGGGGGTCAGTCACCCCTCCACTTT. This codes for CASSPTSGGQSPLHF.